This T cell receptor beta chain was identified in a study of blood T cell repertoires in COVID-19. The protocol was immunoSEQ multiplex PCR, while the TCRdb copy is restricted to in-frame clones and leaves out a portion. The sample consists of under 95,000 clones, roughly nine tenths of them appearing once. The sequenced material came from peripheral blood. The TCR was taken from a man aged 50 or older with COVID-19, enrolled during active disease.

The CDR3 protein is CAWRYGRGTNYGYTF. The CDR3 DNA is TGTGCCTGGAGGTATGGGAGGGGGACTAACTATGGCTACACCTTC. The J gene is TRBJ1-2, the V gene TRBV30, with D perhaps TRBD1 (6 bases). The CDR3 is 15 amino acids. CDR1 is GTSNPN, CDR2 SVGIG, per germline (reference sequence). Trimming stripped 3 bases from V and 0 bases from J, with 14 bases between.